The T cell receptor (beta chain) under discussion was sequenced for a study of cytomegalovirus exposure and HLA in healthy donors. Study-wide findings and caveats: First-cohort TCR clusters tended to co-occur in the 90 to 150 validation repertoires, a later analysis found. Among TCR beta chains, those listed as cytomegalovirus-associated numbered over 150. A few chains linked to CMV were shown in vitro to be specific for CMV antigens.

The CDR3 spans 16 residues. CDR1 and CDR2 (germline): SGHRS, YFSETQ. Losses at the gene ends were 0 bases for V and 3 bases for J; bases not matched to a gene: 4. The table came from immunoSEQ multiplex PCR; TCRdb's copy has only in-frame clones and leaves some out. This sample yields approximately 260,000 clones, of which about 86% are seen a single time; 0.9% to 1.1% belongs to the top ten. Concerning this clone itself: Its antigen is currently unknown.

The sample was PBMCs. This receptor was taken from a woman younger than 35 in good health and CMV-seronegative. The chain carries TRBV5-1 and TRBJ1-3; 9 bases agree with TRBD1. The CDR3: CASSLAGTGFGNTIYF. The CDR3 nucleotides read TGCGCCAGCAGCTTGGCCGGGACAGGGTTTGGAAACACCATATATTTT.